This TCR beta chain was found in a study of blood T cell repertoires in COVID-19. Only in-frame clones appear in the TCRdb table, and some are missing; sequencing was by immunoSEQ multiplex PCR. The sample yields roughly 230,000 clones, around 91% seen once. Patients from Seattle were sampled longitudinally, starting during active infection. V lost 4 bases and J lost 1, with 8 bases in between. This CDR3 contains 14 residues. CDR1 is LNHNV, CDR2 YYDKDF, per germline (reference sequence). Sequences were obtained from peripheral blood. The chain employs TRBV15 and TRBJ1-3; D unclear. This TCR came from a woman aged 60-70 years with COVID-19, enrolled during active disease. The CDR3, as DNA: TGTGCCACCAGCATTGGGCTTTCTGGAAACACCATATATTTT. Translated, it gives CATSIGLSGNTIYF.